The 21 T cell receptor beta chains listed next were all sequenced from one sample in a study of shared clonotypes between healthy human individuals. Profiled with immunoSEQ multiplex PCR; TCRdb holds only in-frame clones, not every one. Among 800,000 to 1,200,000 clones listed, around 78% were seen once. Sequenced sample: memory CD4+ T cells from PBMCs. Subset defined: CD45RA-negative fraction. These TCRs come from a man aged 18 to 30 in good health. Some clones in this sample may be carry-over from other donors' samples.

As regards this clone: This may be a read error, as it is one base from a much larger clone. V usage is TRBV7-9 and J usage is TRBJ1-2; no clear D gene. Germline assignment: CDR1 SEHNR and CDR2 FQNEAQ (reference sequence). CDR3 length equals 12 residues. The CDR3 bases are TGTGTCAGCAGCCCCCAGGACTATGGCTACACCTTC. Its translation: CVSSPQDYGYTF.

A word on this clone: This sequence may be a read error, since a much larger clone differs from it by one base. The chain is built from TRBV15 and TRBJ1-5; D gene uncertain. The CDR3 sequence is 15 residues long. Per germline, CDR1 LNHNV and CDR2 YYDKDF (reference sequence). Here the CDR3 reads CATNRDTLANQPQHF. The CDR3 nucleotides read TGTGCCACCAACAGAGATACTTTAGCTAATCAGCCCCAGCATTTT.

V is TRBV18 and J is TRBJ1-4, with TRBD1 matching 7 bases. The CDR3 totals 16 residues. Germline V CDR1 and CDR2: KGHSH, LQKENI. V gave up 4 bases and J gave up 0 bases; unmatched junction bases: 5. CDR3 in amino acids: CASSQGQLSTNEKLFF. CDR3 sequence (DNA): TGTGCCAGCTCACAGGGACAGTTATCAACTAATGAAAAACTGTTTTTT.

V usage is TRBV30 and J usage is TRBJ2-3; TRBD2 aligns across 8 bases. Germline lookup yields CDR1 GTSNPN and CDR2 SVGIG (reference sequence). Losses at the gene ends were 4 bases for V and 6 bases for J; bases not matched to a gene: 9. The CDR3 sequence is 14 residues long. CDR3: CAWTPGLAEDTQYF. The CDR3 DNA follows: TGTGCCTGGACCCCCGGACTAGCCGAGGATACGCAGTATTTT.

The V call is TRBV28, the J call TRBJ2-1; 9 bases agree with TRBD2. V gave up 3 bases and J gave up 6 bases; unmatched junction bases: 6. The CDR3 covers 15 residues. Germline lookup yields CDR1 MDHEN and CDR2 SYDVKM. This CDR3 is CASSFPGTSRNEQFF. The CDR3, as DNA: TGTGCCAGCAGTTTTCCCGGGACTAGCCGCAATGAGCAGTTCTTC.

V gene TRBV10-1 combines with J gene TRBJ2-3, with D possibly matching TRBD2 (5 bases). This CDR3 spans 16 amino acids. Looked up from germline, CDR1 is WNHNN and CDR2 is SYGVQD (reference sequence). Trimming took off 0 bases at V and 2 bases at J, with 12 bases between the two ends. The CDR3: CASSESSGALTDTQYF. For the CDR3, the DNA is TGCGCCAGCAGTGAGTCGAGCGGAGCCCTCACAGATACGCAGTATTTT.

The rearrangement joins TRBV11-2 to TRBJ1-2; D remains unclear. Looked up from germline, CDR1 is SGHAT and CDR2 is FQNNGV. CDR3 size: 13 residues. With 4 bases removed from V and 4 bases from J, the gap between germline ends came to 10 bases. The CDR3: CASSSDLPYGYTF. In nucleotides, the CDR3 is TGTGCCAGCAGCTCCGACCTTCCCTATGGCTACACCTTC.

The chain is built from TRBV7-3 and TRBJ2-1, with 13 nucleotides matching TRBD2. This CDR3 spans 20 amino acids. The germline V gene encodes CDR1 SGHTA and CDR2 FQGTGA. The J segment lost 1 base and the V segment lost 0 bases, leaving 9 bases of the junction unmatched. Here the CDR3 DNA reads TGTGCCAGCAGCTTAACCGCCGCACTAGCGGGAGGGGGATCCTACAATGAGCAGTTCTTC. This encodes CASSLTAALAGGGSYNEQFF.

The chain recombines TRBV29-1 with TRBJ2-7; no clear D. Germline V gives CDR1 SQVTM, CDR2 ANQGSEA. The germline V and J ends were trimmed by 6 bases and 2 bases, with 17 bases remaining between them. The CDR3 has 14 amino acids. The CDR3 DNA reads TGCAGCGTAAGGTCTGACATAAGAGCCTACGAGCAGTACTTC. Translated: CSVRSDIRAYEQYF.

This chain uses TRBV5-3 with TRBJ2-3, with D perhaps matching TRBD1 or TRBD2 (6 bases each). TRBV5-3 is identified as an open reading frame with a role that is uncertain. The CDR3 covers 14 residues. V was clipped by 3 bases and J by 9 bases, with 17 bases between them. CDR3 in amino acids: CARSSPRGRRTQYF. The DNA of the CDR3 is TGTGCCAGAAGCTCTCCTCGGGGGCGACGAACGCAGTATTTT.

The V call is TRBV6-6, the J call TRBJ1-1; 7 positions agree with TRBD1. Germline trimming cut 4 bases from V and 5 bases from J; bases unmatched to any gene: 10. The CDR3 is 15 residues long. CDR1 and CDR2 from the germline V gene are MNHNY and SVGAGI (reference sequence). CDR3 protein: CASSSERQGGTEAFF. DNA of the CDR3: TGTGCCAGCAGTTCCGAAAGACAGGGAGGGACTGAAGCTTTCTTT.

This chain joins TRBV5-6 and TRBJ2-5; D might be TRBD1 (6 bases). CDR3 length: 14 residues. The germline gives CDR1 SGHDT, CDR2 YYEEEE. V lost 0 bases to trimming and J lost 8 bases, with 14 bases between them. CDR3 residues: CASSLGQAILTQYF. CDR3 DNA: TGTGCCAGCAGCTTGGGACAGGCTATCCTTACCCAGTACTTC.

This chain joins TRBV6-5 and TRBJ2-3, with 7 bases that match TRBD2. Germline loops: CDR1 MNHEY, CDR2 SVGAGI. The J segment lost 8 bases and the V segment lost 6 bases, leaving 8 bases of the junction unmatched. This CDR3 has 13 amino acids. The CDR3 spells CASRSRDYGTQYF. CDR3 DNA sequence: TGTGCCAGCAGAAGCCGGGACTACGGTACGCAGTATTTT.

This chain uses TRBV9 with TRBJ2-5; 7 positions match TRBD2. The CDR3 contains 16 residues. Trimming removed 9 bases from V and 5 bases from J; junction bases left unmatched: 19. Looked up from germline, CDR1 is SGDLS and CDR2 is YYNGEE. The CDR3 protein is CAIPTPREVSRETQYF. In DNA form, the CDR3 reads TGTGCCATCCCAACCCCCCGGGAGGTCTCTCGTGAGACCCAGTACTTC.

The CDR3 reads CASTHRTDTQYF. CDR3 DNA: TGTGCCAGCACCCACAGGACAGATACGCAGTATTTT. The chain joins TRBV7-8 to TRBJ2-3, with D possibly being TRBD1 (5 bases). Looked up from germline, CDR1 is SGHVS and CDR2 is FQNEAQ. Deletions cut 7 bases from V and 3 bases from J, with 8 bases between. CDR3 size: 12 residues.

V is TRBV7-2 and J is TRBJ1-1; possibly TRBD1 for D (6 bases). Germline V gene lookup returns CDR1 SGHTA and CDR2 FQGNSA. CDR3 size: 13 residues. V lost 2 bases and J lost 10, with 14 bases in between. The CDR3 is CASSLRGIVGAFF. CDR3 nucleotides: TGTGCCAGCAGCTTAAGGGGGATAGTCGGAGCTTTCTTT.

DNA of the CDR3: TGTGCCAGCAGTGAAGCAAGGGTCAACACAGATACGCAGTATTTT. This encodes CASSEARVNTDTQYF. The chain couples TRBV6-1 to TRBJ2-3; D not certain. The length of the CDR3 is 15 residues. V dropped 0 bases and J dropped 2 bases, with 9 bases sitting between them. Germline CDR1 MNHNS, CDR2 SASEGT.

The chain joins TRBV9 to TRBJ2-7; 7 bases match TRBD2. V gave up 0 bases and J gave up 2 bases; unmatched junction bases: 8. The CDR3 spans 16 residues. Germline V gene lookup returns CDR1 SGDLS and CDR2 YYNGEE. The chain's CDR3 is CASSVAVSSGTYEQYF. Written as DNA, the CDR3 is TGTGCCAGCAGCGTAGCGGTTTCTAGCGGAACCTACGAGCAGTACTTC.

This clone was seen only a few times. CDR3 region: CASSARDSGGDTQYF. The CDR3 DNA sequence: TGTGCCAGCAGCGCCCGGGACAGTGGGGGAGATACGCAGTATTTT. The rearrangement links TRBV9 to TRBJ2-3; 7 nucleotides match TRBD1. V lost 3 bases to trimming and J lost 5 bases; unmatched junction nucleotides: 9. This CDR3 region has 15 residues. Germline loops: CDR1 SGDLS, CDR2 YYNGEE.

The rearrangement joins TRBV9 to TRBJ2-5; TRBD2 agrees at 7 bases. CDR1 and CDR2 from the germline V gene are SGDLS and YYNGEE. The CDR3 totals 14 residues. V lost 5 bases, J lost 5 bases, and 9 bases stayed unmatched. For the CDR3, the DNA is TGTGCCAGCAGGACGGGGGAGGGGTTGGAGACCCAGTACTTC. Residues: CASRTGEGLETQYF.

The V call is TRBV4-3, the J call TRBJ2-2; the D call may be TRBD1 or TRBD2 (5 bases each). The CDR3 contains 16 residues. Germline CDR1 and CDR2: LGHNA and YSLEER. Trimming took off 0 bases at V and 5 bases at J, with 13 bases between the two ends. The DNA of the CDR3 is TGCGCCAGCAGCCAAGATAGGGGAGAGAGAACCGGGGAGCTGTTTTTT. Amino acids: CASSQDRGERTGELFF.